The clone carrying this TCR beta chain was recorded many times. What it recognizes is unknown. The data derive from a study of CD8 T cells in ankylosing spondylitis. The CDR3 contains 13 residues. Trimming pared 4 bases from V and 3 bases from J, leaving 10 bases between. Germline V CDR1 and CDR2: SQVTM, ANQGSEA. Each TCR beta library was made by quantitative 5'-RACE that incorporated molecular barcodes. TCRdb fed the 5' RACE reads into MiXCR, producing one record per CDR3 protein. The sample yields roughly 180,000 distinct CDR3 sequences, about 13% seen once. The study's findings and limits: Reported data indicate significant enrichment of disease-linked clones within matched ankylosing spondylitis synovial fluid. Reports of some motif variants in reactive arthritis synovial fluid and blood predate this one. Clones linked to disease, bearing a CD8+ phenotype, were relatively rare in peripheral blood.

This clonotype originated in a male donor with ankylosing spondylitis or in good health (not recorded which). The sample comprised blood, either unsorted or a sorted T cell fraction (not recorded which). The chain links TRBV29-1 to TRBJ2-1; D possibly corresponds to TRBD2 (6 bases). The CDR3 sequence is CSVAGEIYNEQFF. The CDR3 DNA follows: TGCAGCGTTGCGGGAGAAATCTACAATGAGCAGTTCTTC.